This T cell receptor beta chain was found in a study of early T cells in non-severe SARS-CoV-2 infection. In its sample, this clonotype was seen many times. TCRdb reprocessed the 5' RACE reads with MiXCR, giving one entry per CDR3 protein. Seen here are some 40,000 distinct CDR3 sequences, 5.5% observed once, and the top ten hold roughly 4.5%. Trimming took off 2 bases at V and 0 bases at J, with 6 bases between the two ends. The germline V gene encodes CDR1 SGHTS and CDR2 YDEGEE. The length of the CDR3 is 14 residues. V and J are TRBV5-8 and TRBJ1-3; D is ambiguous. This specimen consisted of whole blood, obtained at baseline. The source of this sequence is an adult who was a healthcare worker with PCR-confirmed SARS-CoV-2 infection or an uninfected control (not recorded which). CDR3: CASSFWASGNTIYF. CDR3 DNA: TGTGCCAGCAGCTTCTGGGCCTCTGGAAACACCATATATTTT.